This TCR beta chain was identified during a study of graft-versus-host responses after intestinal transplantation. V gave up 4 bases and J gave up 0 bases, with 7 bases separating them. The CDR3 is made up of 13 amino acids. Germline V CDR1 and CDR2: SEHNR, FQNEAQ (reference sequence). As concerns this clone: The target antigen is unknown.

Using immunoSEQ multiplex PCR, the repertoire was profiled, and TCRdb retains in-frame clones only, with some absent. The sample lists around 120,000 clones, 85% to 95% seen once, with 3% to 3.5% in the top ten. The specimen was unstimulated CD8+ T cells sorted from spleen or lymph node cells, collected before intestinal transplant. The genes are TRBV7-9 and TRBJ2-7; D call uncertain. The TCR originated in a human donor who received an intestinal transplant. CDR3 coding DNA: TGTGCCAGCAGCTACAGTAGCTCCTACGAGCAGTACTTC. Translated: CASSYSSSYEQYF. Filled out from reference TRBV7-9 and TRBJ2-7, the complete variable domain reads DTGVSQNPRHKITKRGQNVTFRCDPISEHNRLYWYRQTLGQGPEFLTYFQNEAQLEKSRLLSDRFSAERPKGSFSTLEIQRTEQGDSAMYLCASSYSSSYEQYFGPGTRLTVT.